This T cell receptor beta chain was identified during a study of cytomegalovirus exposure and HLA in healthy donors. 60 Vbeta and 13 Jbeta primers were used in PCR. The protocol was immunoSEQ multiplex PCR, while the TCRdb copy is restricted to in-frame clones and leaves out a portion. The table lists about 150,000 clones, more than 65% of them singletons, with roughly 6.8% in the top ten. The germline CDR1 and CDR2 sequences are MNHNY and SVGAGI (reference sequence). The CDR3 runs 15 residues. The ends were cut back, 7 bases at V and 5 bases at J, with 20 bases in the middle. This chain connects TRBV6-6 to TRBJ2-5; TRBD2 might be the D (7 bases). This TCR derives from a man aged 45-65 years in good health and CMV-seropositive. Input material: PBMCs. This CDR3 reads CASNNIGGAGETQYF. In DNA form, the CDR3 reads TGTGCCAGCAATAACATAGGGGGGGCCGGGGAGACCCAGTACTTC.